This T cell receptor (beta chain) was captured by sequencing in a study of response to subunit inactivated influenza vaccine. In TCRdb, the RT-PCR reads were re-called with MiXCR into one record per CDR3 protein. Seen here are 150,000 to 200,000 distinct CDR3 sequences, roughly 12% observed once, and the top ten hold 25% to 35%. This clonotype was found a few times. CDR3 length: 17 amino acids. Germline CDR1 is WSHSY and CDR2 is SAAADI. Trimming took 2 bases from V and 0 from J, leaving 14 bases between them. These data also featured in a second study, about T cells expressing NK-cell markers. That paper states: With UMIs, 5'RACE template switching was used to make TCR beta cDNA. CD3+CD56+NKG2C+, CD3+CD56+NKG2C- and CD3+CD56-NKG2C+ T cells, once sorted, supplied the TCR beta repertoires. Each of 6 or 7 donors carried dominant NKG2C+ clonotypes accounting for about 1.0-8% of CD8+ T cells. The CD3+CD56-NKG2C+ fraction of a few donors was likewise dominated by these clonotypes.

J is TRBJ2-1 and V is TRBV10-2, with D possibly being TRBD2 (7 bases). The input for sequencing was CD8+ T cells sorted from PBMCs, taken 12 days after vaccination. The TCR originated in a man aged 50 to 60 who received an inactivated influenza vaccine. CDR3 amino acids: CASSEGGGGSSYNEQFF. The CDR3 region has the DNA TGCGCCAGCAGTGAGGGGGGAGGGGGGAGCTCCTACAATGAGCAGTTCTTC.